This T cell receptor beta chain was observed in a study of PD-1 blockade in classical Hodgkin lymphoma. The study, taken as a whole, reports: Whereas CD4+ TCR diversity had risen significantly by C4D1, CD8+ TCR diversity had not. Healthy donors reportedly exceeded newly diagnosed patients in baseline TCR diversity. Complete responders' diversity at baseline resembled that of newly diagnosed patients.

Using immunoSEQ multiplex PCR, the repertoire was profiled, and TCRdb retains in-frame clones only, with some absent. The data hold approximately 44,000 clones, with 60% to 85% observed a single time. Following autologous stem cell transplantation, relapse occurred in every patient, and exposure to brentuximab vedotin varied. Complete response, partial response or progressive disease constituted the best response categories observed. Looked up from germline, CDR1 is SGHTA and CDR2 is FQGTGA. The CDR3 is 16 residues long. Trimming removed 3 bases from V and 0 bases from J; junction bases left unmatched: 5. Points on this clone: Its antigen is currently unknown.

Sequencing was performed on peripheral blood mononuclear cells (PBMCs), taken at baseline. The origin of this receptor is a human donor with classical Hodgkin lymphoma. The rearrangement links TRBV7-3 to TRBJ2-3, with 8 bases that match TRBD2. The CDR3 here is CASSFGRGASTDTQYF. The CDR3 DNA follows: TGTGCCAGCAGCTTTGGGCGGGGGGCTAGCACAGATACGCAGTATTTT.